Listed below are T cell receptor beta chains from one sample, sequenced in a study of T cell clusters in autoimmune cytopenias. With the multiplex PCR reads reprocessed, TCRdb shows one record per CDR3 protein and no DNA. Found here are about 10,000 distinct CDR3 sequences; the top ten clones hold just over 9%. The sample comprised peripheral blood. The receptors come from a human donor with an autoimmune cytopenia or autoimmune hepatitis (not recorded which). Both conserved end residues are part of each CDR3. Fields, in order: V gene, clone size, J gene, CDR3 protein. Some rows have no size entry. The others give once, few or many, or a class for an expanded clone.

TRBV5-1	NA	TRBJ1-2	CASSLMSDYGYTF
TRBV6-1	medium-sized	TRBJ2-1	CASSDRGGSSYNEQFF
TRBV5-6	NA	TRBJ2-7	CASSLRVASAGEQYF
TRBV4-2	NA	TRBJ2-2	CASSQVYGGTNTGELFF
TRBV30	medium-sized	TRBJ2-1	CAWSVWGYNEQFF
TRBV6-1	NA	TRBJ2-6	CASSARTGGTSGANVLTF
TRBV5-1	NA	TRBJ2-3	CASSLGGQGYTDTQYF
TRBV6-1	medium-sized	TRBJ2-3	CASWDSRTQYF
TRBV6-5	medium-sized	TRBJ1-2	CATRPGPNYGYTF
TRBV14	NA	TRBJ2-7	CASSDYRSGTGTYEQYF
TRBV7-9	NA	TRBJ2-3	CASSSGTGDTDTQYF
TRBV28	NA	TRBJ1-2	CASSLIQGTGYTF
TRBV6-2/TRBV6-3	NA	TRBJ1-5	CASSYSADQPQHF
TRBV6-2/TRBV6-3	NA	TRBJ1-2	CASRSGTDYGYTF
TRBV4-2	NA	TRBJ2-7	CASSPGPGQGFYEQYF
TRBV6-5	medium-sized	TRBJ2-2	CASSYGEYTGELFF
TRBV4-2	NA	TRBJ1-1	CASSTWTGGTEAFF
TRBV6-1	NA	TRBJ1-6	CASSEQGAASSPLHF
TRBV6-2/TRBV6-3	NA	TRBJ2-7	CASSWTGEGYEQYF
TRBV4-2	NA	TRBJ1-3	CASSQDRGTGNTIYF
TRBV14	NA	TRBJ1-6	CASSQSGDSSPLHF
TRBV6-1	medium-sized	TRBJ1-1	CASIRQGINTEAFF
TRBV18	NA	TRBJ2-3	CASSPGTGGSKDTQYF
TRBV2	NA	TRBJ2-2	CASSAGLAGVAGELFF
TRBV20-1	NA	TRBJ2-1	CSARASTGDYNEQFF
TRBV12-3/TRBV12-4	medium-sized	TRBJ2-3	CASSRLVRTDTQYF
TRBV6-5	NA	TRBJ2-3	CASSYHVSTDTQYF
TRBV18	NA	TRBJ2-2	CASSAGAARELFF
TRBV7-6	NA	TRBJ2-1	CASSLSTGSNEQFF
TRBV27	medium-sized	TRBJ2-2	CASSQDMTIGSGGEWTGELFF
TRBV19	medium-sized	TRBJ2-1	CASSLSPRTGPQFF
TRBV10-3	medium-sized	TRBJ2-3	CAISEGRDTQYF
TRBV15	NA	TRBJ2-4	CATMVSNIQYF
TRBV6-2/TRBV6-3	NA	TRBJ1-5	CASSYGRNQPQHF